This T cell receptor (beta chain) was profiled in a study of blood T cell repertoires in COVID-19. Across the study: The United States, Italy and Spain supplied acute and convalescent COVID-19 samples. T cells, B-cell-depleted T cells, or PBMCs supplied cDNA or gDNA.

In the original analysis: Researchers report that nucleated cell counts were estimated from reference gene primer amplification. TCRdb's table, derived via immunoSEQ multiplex PCR, lists solely in-frame clones and lacks some. V, J and clone size were drawn from that table, and D and trimming were deduced from the DNA. The data contain 200,000 to 250,000 clones, approximately 86% of them singletons. This clone was seen a single time. Trimming left V 1 base short and J 5 bases short, with 8 bases between. Germline V gene sequence: CDR1 SGHVS, CDR2 FQNEAQ. This CDR3 is 13 amino acids long. J is TRBJ2-5 and V is TRBV7-8; D unresolved. This TCR derives from a woman older than 75 with active or convalescent COVID-19. What was sequenced was peripheral blood. The CDR3 reads CASSLGPGETQYF. In DNA form, the CDR3 reads TGTGCCAGCAGCTTAGGACCCGGGGAGACCCAGTACTTC.